The 9 T cell receptor beta chains below were found in one sample sequenced in a study of response to subunit inactivated influenza vaccine. MiXCR, applied by TCRdb to the RT-PCR reads, yields one record per CDR3 protein. The sample has 750,000 to 850,000 distinct CDR3 sequences; 15% to 20% are singletons. The sequencing used PBMCs from blood, collected roughly 5 days after vaccination. These receptors came from a man aged 50-60 years who received an inactivated influenza vaccine.

This clonotype was detected a few times. V gene TRBV5-1 combines with J gene TRBJ2-1, with D possibly TRBD2 on 7 matching bases. This CDR3 comprises 15 residues. The germline V gene has CDR1 SGHRS and CDR2 YFSETQ. Trimming stripped 0 bases from V and 5 bases from J, with 12 bases between. CDR3 DNA: TGCGCCAGCAGCTTGGCGGGGGGCTGGAACAATGAGCAGTTCTTC. Amino acid sequence: CASSLAGGWNNEQFF.

This CDR3 reads CASSLRAGQQYEQYF. The DNA for the CDR3 is TGCGCCAGCAGCTTGAGGGCGGGACAGCAGTACGAGCAGTACTTC. This rearrangement joins TRBV5-1 to TRBJ2-7; D possibly corresponds to TRBD1 (7 bases). Trimming shortened V by 1 base and J by 4 bases, and 15 bases separated the two germline ends. Germline CDR1 is SGHRS and CDR2 is YFSETQ. There are 15 residues in the CDR3.

This clonotype was counted only a few times. The chain recombines TRBV5-1 with TRBJ1-2, with TRBD1 matching 7 bases. The trim removed 4 bases at V and 6 bases at J, leaving 15 bases unmatched. CDR3 length: 16 residues. Germline V gene lookup returns CDR1 SGHRS and CDR2 YFSETQ. CDR3 sequence reads: CASSADRATPLDGYTF. CDR3 DNA sequence: TGCGCCAGCAGCGCCGACAGGGCCACCCCCTTGGATGGCTACACCTTC.

This clonotype was observed a handful of times. The chain links TRBV29-1 to TRBJ2-7; 9 bases align to TRBD2. The CDR3 spans 14 residues. Germline trimming cut 2 bases from V and 7 bases from J; bases unmatched to any gene: 9. Germline CDR1 SQVTM, CDR2 ANQGSEA. The CDR3 protein is CSVEKLAGLGEQYF. CDR3 coding DNA: TGCAGCGTTGAAAAGCTAGCGGGGCTGGGGGAGCAGTACTTC.

This clonotype was detected many times. The CDR3 reads CASSQVEGTGLSYGYTF. Here the CDR3 DNA reads TGTGCCAGCAGCCAAGTTGAAGGGACAGGGTTAAGTTATGGCTACACCTTC. This chain joins TRBV4-2 and TRBJ1-2; 9 bases agree with TRBD1. The CDR3 totals 17 residues. Germline V gives CDR1 LGHNA, CDR2 YNFKEQ. Losses at the gene ends were 1 base for V and 5 bases for J; bases not matched to a gene: 11.

This clonotype was seen at least ten times. The genes are TRBV12-3 or TRBV12-4 and TRBJ2-5; D unclear. V dropped 6 bases and J dropped 5 bases, with 7 bases sitting between them. This CDR3 contains 11 residues. The CDR3 DNA reads TGTGCCAGCAGCTTCTCTGAGACCCAGTACTTC. Protein sequence: CASSFSETQYF.

The rearrangement links TRBV20-1 to TRBJ1-5, with D possibly matching TRBD1 (5 bases). Trimming removed 5 bases from V and 2 bases from J, with 10 bases in between. The CDR3 has 13 residues. Germline lookup yields CDR1 DFQATT and CDR2 SNEGSKA (reference sequence). The CDR3 region is CSALGGGNQPQHF. As DNA, the CDR3 is TGCAGTGCTCTCGGGGGAGGCAATCAGCCCCAGCATTTT.

The V and J genes are TRBV3-1 and TRBJ2-5, with D possibly matching TRBD1 (5 bases). Germline loops: CDR1 LGHDT, CDR2 YNNKEL (reference sequence). CDR3 length: 15 residues. The germline V and J ends were trimmed by 1 base and 4 bases, with 13 bases remaining between them. Written as DNA, the CDR3 is TGTGCCAGCAGCCAAGCGGCAGGGTTCGGAGAGACCCAGTACTTC. This encodes CASSQAAGFGETQYF.

This clonotype showed up many times. The gene calls are TRBV12-3 or TRBV12-4 and TRBJ2-1; D is possibly TRBD2 (6 bases). This CDR3 has 21 residues. V dropped 1 base and J dropped 7 bases, with 32 bases sitting between them. CDR3 nucleotide sequence: TGTGCCAGCAGTTTAGTTTTTTCTCCCCGGAGGGCGGGTCGACCAGGAAATGAGCAGTTCTTC. Translating it yields CASSLVFSPRRAGRPGNEQFF.